Sequencing of this T cell receptor beta chain was carried out in a study of cytomegalovirus exposure and HLA in healthy donors. As for the study in general: In a later analysis, it was reported that the roughly 120 validation repertoires had been produced on the same platform as the 670 or so repertoires belonging to the first cohort.

Worth noting for this clone: Its target is unknown. A junction boundary mismatches the germline segment, possibly from a read error.

Study-level points and caveats: Cytomegalovirus-associated TCR beta chains were listed, numbering under 200. A classifier reportedly called cytomegalovirus status with high sensitivity and specificity.

Sequencing used immunoSEQ multiplex PCR; TCRdb keeps in-frame clones, though not all of them. The sample lists about 67,000 clones; less than 95% were seen once. The CDR3 is 16 residues long. From germline, CDR1 is SSHAT and CDR2 FNYEAQ (reference sequence). This TCR came from a young woman in good health and CMV-seronegative. The sample taken for sequencing was PBMCs. The chain is built from TRBV7-7 and TRBJ2-1, with D unresolved. CDR3 region: CASSLRNSAFEDEQFF. The CDR3 DNA sequence: TGTGCTAGCAGCTTAAGGAACTCCGCCTTTGAGGATGAGCAGTTCTTC.